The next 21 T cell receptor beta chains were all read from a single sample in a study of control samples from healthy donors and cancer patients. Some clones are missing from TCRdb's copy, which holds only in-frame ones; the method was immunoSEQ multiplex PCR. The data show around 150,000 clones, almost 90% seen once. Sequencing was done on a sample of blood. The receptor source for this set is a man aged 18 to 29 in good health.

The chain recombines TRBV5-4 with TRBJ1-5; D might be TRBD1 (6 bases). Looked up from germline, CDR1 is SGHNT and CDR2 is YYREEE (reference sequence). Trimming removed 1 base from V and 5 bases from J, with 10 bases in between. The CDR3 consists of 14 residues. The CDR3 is CASSLMEGDQPQHF. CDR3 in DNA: TGTGCCAGCAGCTTGATGGAGGGGGATCAGCCCCAGCATTTT.

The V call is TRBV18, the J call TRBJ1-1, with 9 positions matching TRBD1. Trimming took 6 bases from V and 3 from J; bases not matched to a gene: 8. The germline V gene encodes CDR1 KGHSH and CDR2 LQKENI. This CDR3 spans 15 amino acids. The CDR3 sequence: CASSTTGQGYTEAFF. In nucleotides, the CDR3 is TGTGCCAGCTCGACTACGGGACAGGGATACACTGAAGCTTTCTTT.

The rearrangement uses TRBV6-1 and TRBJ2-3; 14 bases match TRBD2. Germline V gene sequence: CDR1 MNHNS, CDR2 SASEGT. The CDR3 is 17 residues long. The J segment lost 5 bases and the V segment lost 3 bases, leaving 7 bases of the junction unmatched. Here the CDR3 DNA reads TGTGCCAGCAGTGAGCAGACTAGCGGGGGGGCCAGAGATACGCAGTATTTT. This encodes CASSEQTSGGARDTQYF.

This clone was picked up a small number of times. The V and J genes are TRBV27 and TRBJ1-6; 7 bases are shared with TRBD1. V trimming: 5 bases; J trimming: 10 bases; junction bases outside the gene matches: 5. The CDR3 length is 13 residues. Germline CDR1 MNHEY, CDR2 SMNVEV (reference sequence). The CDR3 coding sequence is TGTGCCAGCAGTCTAACAGGGGTATCACCCCTCCACTTT. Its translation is CASSLTGVSPLHF.

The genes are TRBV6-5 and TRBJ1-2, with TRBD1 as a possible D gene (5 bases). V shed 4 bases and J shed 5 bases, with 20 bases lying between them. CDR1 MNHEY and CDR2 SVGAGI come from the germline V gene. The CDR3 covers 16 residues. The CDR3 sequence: CASSSGRIIGGYGYTF. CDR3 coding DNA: TGTGCCAGCAGTTCGGGACGGATTATCGGGGGTTATGGCTACACCTTC.

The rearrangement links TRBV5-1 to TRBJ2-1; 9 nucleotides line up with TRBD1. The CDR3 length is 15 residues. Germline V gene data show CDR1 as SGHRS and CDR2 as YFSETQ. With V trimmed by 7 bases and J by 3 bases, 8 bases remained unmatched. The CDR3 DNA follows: TGCGCCAGCGTAGCCGGGACAGGGAGCTACAATGAGCAGTTCTTC. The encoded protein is CASVAGTGSYNEQFF.

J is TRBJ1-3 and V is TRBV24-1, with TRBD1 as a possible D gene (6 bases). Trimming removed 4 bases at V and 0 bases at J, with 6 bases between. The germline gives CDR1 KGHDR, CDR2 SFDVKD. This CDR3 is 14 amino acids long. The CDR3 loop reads CATSEGHSGNTIYF. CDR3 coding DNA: TGTGCCACCAGTGAGGGACACTCTGGAAACACCATATATTTT.

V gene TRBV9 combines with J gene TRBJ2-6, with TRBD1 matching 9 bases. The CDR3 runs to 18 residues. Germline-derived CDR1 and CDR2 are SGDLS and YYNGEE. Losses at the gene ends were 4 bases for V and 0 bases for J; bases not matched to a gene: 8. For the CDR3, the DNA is TGTGCCAGCAGCAGGGGACAGGGCTACAGCTCTGGGGCCAACGTCCTGACTTTC. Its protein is CASSRGQGYSSGANVLTF. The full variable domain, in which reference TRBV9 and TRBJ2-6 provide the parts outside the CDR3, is DSGVTQTPKHLITATGQRVTLRCSPRSGDLSVYWYQQSLDQGLQFLIQYYNGEERAKGNILERFSAQQFPDLHSELNLSSLELGDSALYFCASSRGQGYSSGANVLTFGAGSRLTVL.

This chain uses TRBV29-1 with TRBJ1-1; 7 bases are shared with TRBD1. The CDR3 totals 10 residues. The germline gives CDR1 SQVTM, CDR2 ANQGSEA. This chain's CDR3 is CSVDRAEAFF. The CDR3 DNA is TGCAGTGTAGACAGGGCTGAAGCTTTCTTT.

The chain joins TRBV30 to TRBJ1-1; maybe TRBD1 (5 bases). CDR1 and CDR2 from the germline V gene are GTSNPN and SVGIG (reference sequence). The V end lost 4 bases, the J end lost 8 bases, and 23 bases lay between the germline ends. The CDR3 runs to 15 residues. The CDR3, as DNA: TGTGCCTGGACGGTGGTGCGGGACCAACCGGACGAAGCTTTCTTT. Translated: CAWTVVRDQPDEAFF. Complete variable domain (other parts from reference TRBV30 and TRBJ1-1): SQTIHQWPATLVQPVGSPLSLECTVEGTSNPNLYWYRQAAGRGLQLLFYSVGIGQISSEVPQNLSASRPQDRQFILSSKKLLLSDSGFYLCAWTVVRDQPDEAFFGQGTRLTVV.

CDR3 sequence: CASSFLLTGGPRTDTQYF. The CDR3 region has the DNA TGTGCCAGCTCGTTCCTTCTTACAGGGGGCCCCAGGACAGATACGCAGTATTTT. This sequence joins TRBV18 and TRBJ2-3; 9 bases are shared with TRBD1. Germline V CDR1 and CDR2: KGHSH, LQKENI. Trimming cost V 6 bases and J 3 bases; bases outside gene matches: 16. This CDR3 comprises 18 residues.

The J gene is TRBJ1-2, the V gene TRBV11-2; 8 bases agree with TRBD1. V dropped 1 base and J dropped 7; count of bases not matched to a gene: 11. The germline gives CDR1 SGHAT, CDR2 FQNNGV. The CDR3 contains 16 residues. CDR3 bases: TGTGCCAGCAGCTTAGGACAGGGGACTGGTACGAGTGGCTACACCTTC. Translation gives CASSLGQGTGTSGYTF.

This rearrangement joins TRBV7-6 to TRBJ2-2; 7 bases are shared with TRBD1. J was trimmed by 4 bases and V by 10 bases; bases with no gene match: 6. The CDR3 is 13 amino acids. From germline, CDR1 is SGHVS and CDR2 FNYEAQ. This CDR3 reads CATRDSLTGELFF. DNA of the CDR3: TGTGCCACCCGGGACAGCCTCACCGGGGAGCTGTTTTTT. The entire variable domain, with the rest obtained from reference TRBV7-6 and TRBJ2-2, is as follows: GAGVSQSPRYKVTKRGQDVALRCDPISGHVSLYWYRQALGQGPEFLTYFNYEAQQDKSGLPNDRFSAERPEGSISTLTIQRTEQRDSAMYRCATRDSLTGELFFGEGSRLTVL.

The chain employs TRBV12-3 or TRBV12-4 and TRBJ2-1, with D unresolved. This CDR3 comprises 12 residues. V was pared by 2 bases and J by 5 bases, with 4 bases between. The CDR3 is CASSLLHNEQFF. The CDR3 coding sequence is TGTGCCAGCAGTTTATTGCACAATGAGCAGTTCTTC.

The CDR3, as DNA: TGTGCCAGCAGTTTATTGGGATTGGCAGATACGCAGTATTTT. As protein: CASSLLGLADTQYF. This chain links TRBV27 with TRBJ2-3; D is ambiguous. Trimming removed 1 base at V and 4 bases at J, with 9 bases between. The CDR3 covers 14 residues. Germline CDR1 MNHEY, CDR2 SMNVEV (reference sequence).

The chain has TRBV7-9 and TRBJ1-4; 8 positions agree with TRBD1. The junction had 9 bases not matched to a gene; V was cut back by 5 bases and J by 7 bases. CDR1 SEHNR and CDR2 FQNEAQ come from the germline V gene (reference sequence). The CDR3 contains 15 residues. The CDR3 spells CASSRGRGPSEKLFF. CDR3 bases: TGTGCCAGCAGCAGAGGCAGGGGGCCGAGTGAAAAACTGTTTTTT.

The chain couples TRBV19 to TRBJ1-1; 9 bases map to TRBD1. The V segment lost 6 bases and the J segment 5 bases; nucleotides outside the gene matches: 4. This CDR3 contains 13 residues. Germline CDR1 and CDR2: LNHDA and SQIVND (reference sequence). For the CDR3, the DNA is TGTGCCAGTAGAACAGGGGGCGAAACTGAAGCTTTCTTT. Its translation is CASRTGGETEAFF.

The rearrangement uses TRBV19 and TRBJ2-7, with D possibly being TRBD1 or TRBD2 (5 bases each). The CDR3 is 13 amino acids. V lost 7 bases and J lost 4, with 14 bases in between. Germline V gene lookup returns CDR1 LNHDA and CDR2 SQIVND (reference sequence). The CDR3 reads CASTRDASYEQYF. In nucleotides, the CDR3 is TGTGCCAGTACCCGGGACGCTAGTTACGAGCAGTACTTC.

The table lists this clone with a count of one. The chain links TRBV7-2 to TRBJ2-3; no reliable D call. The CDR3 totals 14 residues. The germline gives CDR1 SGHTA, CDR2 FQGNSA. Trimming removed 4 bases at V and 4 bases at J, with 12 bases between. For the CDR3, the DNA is TGTGCCAGCAGCTCTTTGATATCGGCAGATACGCAGTATTTT. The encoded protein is CASSSLISADTQYF.

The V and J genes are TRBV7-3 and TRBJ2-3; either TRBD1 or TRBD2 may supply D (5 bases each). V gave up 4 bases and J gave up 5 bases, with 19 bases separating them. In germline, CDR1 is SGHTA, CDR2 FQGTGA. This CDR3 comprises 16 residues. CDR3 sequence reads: CASSSQGLGSQDTQYF. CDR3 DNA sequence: TGTGCCAGCAGCTCGCAGGGCCTAGGGAGTCAAGATACGCAGTATTTT.

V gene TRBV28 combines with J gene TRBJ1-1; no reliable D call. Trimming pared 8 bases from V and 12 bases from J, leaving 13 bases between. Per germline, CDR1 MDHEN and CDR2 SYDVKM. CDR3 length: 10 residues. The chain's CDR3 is CASGLAPSFF. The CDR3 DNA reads TGTGCCAGCGGCTTAGCTCCATCTTTCTTT. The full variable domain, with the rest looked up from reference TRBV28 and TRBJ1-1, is DVKVTQSSRYLVKRTGEKVFLECVQDMDHENMFWYRQDPGLGLRLIYFSYDVKMKEKGDIPEGYSVSREKKERFSLILESASTNQTSMYLCASGLAPSFFGQGTRLTVV.